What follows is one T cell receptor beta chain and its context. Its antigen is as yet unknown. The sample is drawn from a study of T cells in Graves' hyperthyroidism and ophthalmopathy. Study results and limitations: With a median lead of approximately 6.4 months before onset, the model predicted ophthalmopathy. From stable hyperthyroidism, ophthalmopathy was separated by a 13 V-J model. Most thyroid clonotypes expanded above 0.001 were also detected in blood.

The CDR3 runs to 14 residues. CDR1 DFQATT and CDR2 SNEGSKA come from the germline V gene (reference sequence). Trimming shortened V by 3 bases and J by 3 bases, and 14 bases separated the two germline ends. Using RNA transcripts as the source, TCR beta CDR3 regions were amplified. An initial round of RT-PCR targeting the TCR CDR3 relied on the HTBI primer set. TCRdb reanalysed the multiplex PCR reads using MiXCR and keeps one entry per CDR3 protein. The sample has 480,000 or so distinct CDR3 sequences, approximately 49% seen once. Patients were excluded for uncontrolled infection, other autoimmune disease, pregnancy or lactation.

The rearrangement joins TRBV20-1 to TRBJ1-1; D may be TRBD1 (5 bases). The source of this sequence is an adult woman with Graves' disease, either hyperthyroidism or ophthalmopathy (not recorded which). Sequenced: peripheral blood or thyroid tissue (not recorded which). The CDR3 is CSASKVRGYTEAFF. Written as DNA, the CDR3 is TGCAGTGCTAGTAAAGTTCGGGGGTACACTGAAGCTTTCTTT.